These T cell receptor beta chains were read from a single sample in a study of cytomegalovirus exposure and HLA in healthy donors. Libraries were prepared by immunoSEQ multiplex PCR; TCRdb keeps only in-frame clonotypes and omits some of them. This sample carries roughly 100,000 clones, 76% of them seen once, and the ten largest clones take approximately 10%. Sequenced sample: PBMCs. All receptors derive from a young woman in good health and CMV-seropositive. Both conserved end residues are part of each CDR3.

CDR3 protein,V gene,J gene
CASRAIEGGDTEAFF,TRBV27,TRBJ1-1
CASSPNRANGRYTF,TRBV9,TRBJ1-2
CASSLAFFGDEQYF,TRBV7-6,TRBJ2-7
CAISARSGVDGEQFF,TRBV10-3,TRBJ2-1
CASRTGGSSYNEQFF,TRBV6-6,TRBJ2-1
CAFSGRAGANVLTF,TRBV30,TRBJ2-6
CTSTWHGRGPYEQYF,TRBV1,TRBJ2-7
CASSEQGSTGELFF,TRBV7-2,TRBJ2-2
CASSPSQGALLYEQYF,TRBV27,TRBJ2-7
CASSQPEQGRGTKNIQYF,TRBV4-1,TRBJ2-4
CASSRGTARAGRAGTDTQYF,TRBV27,TRBJ2-3
CASGTYRNQPQHF,TRBV5-8,TRBJ1-5
CASSQEKSNEKLFF,TRBV4-1,TRBJ1-4
CASQTRFNEQFF,TRBV2,TRBJ2-1
CASSLRSGGNTIYF,TRBV7-9,TRBJ1-3